This record covers a single T cell receptor (beta chain). Its antigen remains unidentified. V was clipped by 5 bases and J by 6 bases; unmatched bases: 8. This CDR3 has 16 amino acids. CDR1 SEHNR and CDR2 FQNEAQ come from the germline V gene (reference sequence). Only in-frame clones appear in the TCRdb table, and some are missing; sequencing was by immunoSEQ multiplex PCR. The sample holds 92,000 or so clones, 85% to 90% seen once. The sample comes from a study of T cell responses to AZD1222 COVID-19 vaccine. Study outcomes and limitations: Nearly half of spike-specific TCRs reportedly target variant regions that are unmutated in the B.1.351 and B.1.1.7 variants. In all cases, repertoires were sampled only after the peak T cell response.

This clonotype originated in an adult in good health. V gene TRBV7-9 combines with J gene TRBJ2-2, with TRBD2 matching over 11 bases. The material sequenced was peripheral blood, taken on day 0 of AZD1222 vaccination. CDR3 sequence reads: CASSILAGVSAGELFF. In nucleotides, the CDR3 is TGTGCCAGCAGCATACTAGCGGGAGTTTCCGCCGGGGAGCTGTTTTTT.